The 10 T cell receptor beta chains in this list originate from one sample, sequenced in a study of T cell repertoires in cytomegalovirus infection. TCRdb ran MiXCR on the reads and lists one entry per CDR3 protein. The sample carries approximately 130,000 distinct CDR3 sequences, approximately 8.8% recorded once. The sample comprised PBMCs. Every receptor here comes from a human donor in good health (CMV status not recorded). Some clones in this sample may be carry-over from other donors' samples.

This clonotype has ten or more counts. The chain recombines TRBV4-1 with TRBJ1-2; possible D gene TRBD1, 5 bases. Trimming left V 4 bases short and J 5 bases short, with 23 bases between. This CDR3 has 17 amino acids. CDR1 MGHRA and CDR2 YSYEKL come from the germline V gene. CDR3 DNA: TGCGCCAGCAGCCTTACCGAACAGGCCCTTGATGTATATGGCTACACCTTC. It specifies CASSLTEQALDVYGYTF.

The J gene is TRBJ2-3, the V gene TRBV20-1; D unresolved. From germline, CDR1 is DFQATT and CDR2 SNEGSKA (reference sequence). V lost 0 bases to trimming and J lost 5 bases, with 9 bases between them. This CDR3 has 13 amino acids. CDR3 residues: CSARDMGRDTQYF. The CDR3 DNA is TGCAGTGCTAGAGATATGGGCCGAGATACGCAGTATTTT.

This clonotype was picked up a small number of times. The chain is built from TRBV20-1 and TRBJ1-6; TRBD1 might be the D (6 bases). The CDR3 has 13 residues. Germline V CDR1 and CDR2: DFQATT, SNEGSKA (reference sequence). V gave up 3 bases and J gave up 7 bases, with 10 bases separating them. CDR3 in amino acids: CSARDSGNSPLHF. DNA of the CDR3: TGCAGTGCTAGGGACAGCGGGAATTCACCCCTCCACTTT.

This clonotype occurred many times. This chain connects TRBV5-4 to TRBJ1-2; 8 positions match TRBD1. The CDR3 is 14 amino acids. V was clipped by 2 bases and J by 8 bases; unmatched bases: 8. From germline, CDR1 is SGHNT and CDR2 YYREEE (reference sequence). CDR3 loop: CASSFAGQGNGYTF. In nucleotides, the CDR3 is TGTGCCAGCAGCTTTGCCGGACAGGGAAACGGCTACACCTTC.

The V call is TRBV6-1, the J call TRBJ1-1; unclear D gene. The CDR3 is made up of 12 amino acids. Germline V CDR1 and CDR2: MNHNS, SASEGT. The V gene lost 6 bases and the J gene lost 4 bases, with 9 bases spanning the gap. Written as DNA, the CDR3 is TGTGCCAGCAGCATGCGGGGCACTGAAGCTTTCTTT. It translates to CASSMRGTEAFF.

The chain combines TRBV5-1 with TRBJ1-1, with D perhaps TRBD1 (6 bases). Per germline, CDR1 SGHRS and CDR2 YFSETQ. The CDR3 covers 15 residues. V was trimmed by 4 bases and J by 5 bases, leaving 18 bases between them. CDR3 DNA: TGCGCCAGCAGCGGAGCGTTAGGGGGACGGACTGAAGCTTTCTTT. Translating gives CASSGALGGRTEAFF.

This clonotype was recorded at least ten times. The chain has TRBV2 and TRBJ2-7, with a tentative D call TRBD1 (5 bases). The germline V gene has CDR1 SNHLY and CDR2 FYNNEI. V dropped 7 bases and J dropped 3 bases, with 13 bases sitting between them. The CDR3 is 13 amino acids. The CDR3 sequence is CASTQGIGYEQYF. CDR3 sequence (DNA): TGTGCCAGCACCCAGGGCATTGGCTACGAGCAGTACTTC. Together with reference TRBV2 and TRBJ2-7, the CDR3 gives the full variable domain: EPEVTQTPSHQVTQMGQEVILRCVPISNHLYFYWYRQILGQKVEFLVSFYNNEISEKSEIFDDQFSVERPDGSNFTLKIRSTKLEDSAMYFCASTQGIGYEQYFGPGTRLTVT.

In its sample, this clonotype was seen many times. As DNA, the CDR3 is TGTGCCAGCAGCTTAGTTCTTGGGGTCGGGTACGAGCAGTACTTC. Amino acids: CASSLVLGVGYEQYF. The chain uses TRBV7-2 and TRBJ2-7; D remains ambiguous. From germline, CDR1 is SGHTA and CDR2 FQGNSA. The length of the CDR3 is 15 residues. V was trimmed by 1 base and J by 4 bases, leaving 14 bases between them. Using reference TRBV7-2 and TRBJ2-7 for the parts outside the CDR3, the full variable domain is GAGVSQSPSNKVTEKGKDVELRCDPISGHTALYWYRQSLGQGLEFLIYFQGNSAPDKSGLPSDRFSAERTGGSVSTLTIQRTQQEDSAVYLCASSLVLGVGYEQYFGPGTRLTVT.

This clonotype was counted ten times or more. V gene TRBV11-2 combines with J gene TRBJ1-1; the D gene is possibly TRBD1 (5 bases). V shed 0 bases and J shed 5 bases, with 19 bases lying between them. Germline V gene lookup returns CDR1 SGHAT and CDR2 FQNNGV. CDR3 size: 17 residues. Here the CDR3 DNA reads TGTGCCAGCAGCTTAGATCGGGTAGGGGTAGGCGAGACTGAAGCTTTCTTT. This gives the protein CASSLDRVGVGETEAFF.

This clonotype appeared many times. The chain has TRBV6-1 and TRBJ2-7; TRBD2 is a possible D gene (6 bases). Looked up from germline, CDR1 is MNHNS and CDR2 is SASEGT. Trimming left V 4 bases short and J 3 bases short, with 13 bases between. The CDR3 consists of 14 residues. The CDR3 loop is CASSAAGTHYEQYF. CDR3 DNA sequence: TGTGCCAGCAGTGCGGCCGGGACTCACTACGAGCAGTACTTC.